This TCR beta chain was documented in a study of PD-L1 blockade in urothelial cancer. Study overall: Bladder-origin urothelial cancer in males described about 90% of the roughly 30 patients.

With V trimmed by 8 bases and J by 5 bases, 3 bases remained unmatched. The CDR3 runs to 13 residues. The germline V gene has CDR1 MNHEY and CDR2 SVGAGI. Findings and caveats of the study: Pretreatment blood TCR clonality under the median forecast improved survival.

Described time point: pretreatment peripheral blood. Pretreatment and on-treatment samples were taken, numbering 1 to 8 per patient. TCRdb keeps only in-frame clones here, not all; method: immunoSEQ multiplex PCR. The data contain tens of thousands of clones, approximately 83% of them singletons. Notes on this clone: The antigen remains unidentified.

The sample in question was PBMCs, obtained around atezolizumab (anti-PD-L1) treatment. The source is a man aged 55 to 69 with urothelial cancer. This chain uses TRBV6-5 with TRBJ2-5, with 12 bases aligning to TRBD1. Here the CDR3 reads CASRDRGLETQYF. The CDR3 region has the DNA TGTGCCAGCCGGGACAGGGGGCTGGAGACCCAGTACTTC.